What follows are 18 T cell receptor beta chains derived from one specimen sequenced in a study of T cell responses to AZD1222 COVID-19 vaccine. TCRdb's table, derived via immunoSEQ multiplex PCR, lists solely in-frame clones and lacks some. The table shows about 140,000 clones, with roughly 91% occurring only once. This material consisted of peripheral blood, taken 28 days after the second AZD1222 dose. The receptors shown here come from an adult who received the AZD1222 COVID-19 vaccine.

The V and J genes are TRBV5-1 and TRBJ1-4; 9 bases agree with TRBD1. Per the germline V gene, CDR1 is SGHRS and CDR2 is YFSETQ. The CDR3 consists of 16 residues. The V gene end was trimmed by 1 base and the J gene end by 7 bases; junction bases not matched to a gene: 8. CDR3 protein: CASSLMGQGPLEKLFF. CDR3 sequence (DNA): TGCGCCAGCAGCTTGATGGGACAGGGTCCACTTGAAAAACTGTTTTTT.

The chain is built from TRBV14 and TRBJ1-2; 9 bases match TRBD1. CDR3 length equals 18 residues. Germline CDR1 and CDR2: SGHDN and FVKESK. Trimming removed 1 base from V and 0 bases from J; junction bases left unmatched: 9. For the CDR3, the DNA is TGTGCCAGCAGCCAAGCGGGACAGGGTCCGTTAGCTAACTATGGCTACACCTTC. Its protein product is CASSQAGQGPLANYGYTF. The full variable domain, in which reference TRBV14 and TRBJ1-2 provide the parts outside the CDR3, is EAGVTQFPSHSVIEKGQTVTLRCDPISGHDNLYWYRRVMGKEIKFLLHFVKESKQDESGMPNNRFLAERTGGTYSTLKVQPAELEDSGVYFCASSQAGQGPLANYGYTFGSGTRLTVV.

The chain has TRBV24-1 and TRBJ2-5; D is unclear. The V gene's germline CDR1 is KGHDR and CDR2 SFDVKD. The CDR3 extends over 12 amino acids. V was pared by 5 bases and J by 4 bases, with 7 bases between. The CDR3 loop is CATSGIGETQYF. CDR3 nucleotide sequence: TGTGCCACCAGTGGGATCGGAGAGACCCAGTACTTC.

The genes are TRBV10-2 and TRBJ2-7; 7 bases align to TRBD1. The CDR3 covers 15 residues. CDR1 is WSHSY and CDR2 is SAAADI in the germline V gene. Trimming removed 3 bases from V and 0 bases from J; junction bases left unmatched: 5. This CDR3 reads CASSDLQGLSYEQYF. Here the CDR3 DNA reads TGCGCCAGCAGTGACCTACAGGGGCTCTCCTACGAGCAGTACTTC.

This rearrangement joins TRBV19 to TRBJ2-6; 8 bases are a match to TRBD1. V dropped 5 bases and J dropped 5; count of bases not matched to a gene: 2. The germline V gene encodes CDR1 LNHDA and CDR2 SQIVND (reference sequence). The CDR3 runs 14 residues. The DNA for the CDR3 is TGTGCCAGTAGTCGGACAGGGCGGGCCAACGTCCTGACTTTC. It specifies CASSRTGRANVLTF.

The chain joins TRBV27 to TRBJ2-1; D gene unclear. Germline values: CDR1 MNHEY, CDR2 SMNVEV (reference sequence). V lost 3 bases to trimming and J lost 7 bases, with 7 bases between them. CDR3 length: 12 residues. The CDR3 DNA is TGTGCCAGCAGTTTGGATTTTAATGAGCAGTTCTTC. It encodes CASSLDFNEQFF.

The chain carries TRBV12-3 or TRBV12-4 and TRBJ1-2; D not certain. The CDR3 totals 13 residues. V shed 1 base and J shed 8 bases, with 11 bases lying between them. CDR3 residues: CASSLGIEVGYTF. The CDR3 coding sequence is TGTGCCAGCAGTTTAGGAATCGAAGTCGGCTACACCTTC.

About this clone: Its ends do not fully match the called genes, so a read error is possible. The gene calls are TRBV13 and TRBJ1-2; D unclear. Germline CDR1 is PRHDT and CDR2 is FYEKMQ (reference sequence). The CDR3 is 12 amino acids. In DNA form, the CDR3 reads TGTGCCAGCAGCTTAAAGGCCCCGACGGATTCCTTC. Translated: CASSLKAPTDSF.

J is TRBJ1-3 and V is TRBV3-1 (or the pseudogene TRBV3-2), with D tentatively TRBD1 (5 bases). Germline CDR1 is LGHDT and CDR2 is YNNKEL (reference sequence). V was clipped by 3 bases and J by 0 bases, with 12 bases between them. The CDR3 runs to 16 residues. CDR3 loop: CASSQYGAASGNTIYF. CDR3 in DNA: TGTGCCAGCAGCCAGTATGGGGCAGCCTCTGGAAACACCATATATTTT.

This clone was counted once. V usage is TRBV27 and J usage is TRBJ2-7; 8 bases match TRBD1. With V trimmed by 5 bases and J by 6 bases, 3 bases remained unmatched. Germline CDR1 MNHEY, CDR2 SMNVEV (reference sequence). The CDR3 covers 12 residues. As DNA, the CDR3 is TGTGCCAGCAGTCAACAGGGGGTCGAGCAGTACTTC. Residues: CASSQQGVEQYF.

The chain has TRBV6-5 and TRBJ1-5, with D possibly TRBD1 on 5 matching bases. Germline CDR1 and CDR2: MNHEY and SVGAGI. V was shortened by 8 bases and J by 7 bases, with 18 bases between the two germline ends. The CDR3 has 14 residues. The DNA for the CDR3 is TGTGCCAGCTTAAATCTCGGGGGGACCCAGCCCCAGCATTTT. Its protein product is CASLNLGGTQPQHF.

The chain carries TRBV19 and TRBJ1-5, with D maybe TRBD1 (6 bases). Germline V CDR1 and CDR2: LNHDA, SQIVND (reference sequence). This CDR3 region has 16 residues. The V and J ends lost 2 bases and 3 bases respectively, with 14 bases between them. CDR3 bases: TGTGCCAGTAGTATATCAGGGGTCAGGGTCAATCAGCCCCAGCATTTT. Its protein is CASSISGVRVNQPQHF.

The chain has TRBV29-1 and TRBJ1-1; maybe TRBD1 (5 bases). Trimming took off 4 bases at V and 1 base at J, with 10 bases between the two ends. CDR3 length: 13 amino acids. In germline, CDR1 is SQVTM, CDR2 ANQGSEA. The CDR3 DNA sequence: TGCAGCGTTGTGGGGGGGAGGAACACTGAAGCTTTCTTT. It yields the protein CSVVGGRNTEAFF.

This rearrangement joins TRBV4-1 to TRBJ1-6, with D perhaps matching TRBD1 (5 bases). Germline V gene sequence: CDR1 MGHRA, CDR2 YSYEKL. The CDR3 runs 20 residues. V was shortened by 0 bases and J by 0 bases, with 18 bases between the two germline ends. The CDR3 spells CASSQDAPGRGSSYNSPLHF. Written as DNA, the CDR3 is TGCGCCAGCAGCCAAGATGCCCCAGGACGGGGGTCCTCCTATAATTCACCCCTCCACTTT.

This chain links TRBV27 with TRBJ2-1; TRBD2 is a possible D gene (6 bases). The CDR3 is made up of 14 amino acids. The germline V gene has CDR1 MNHEY and CDR2 SMNVEV (reference sequence). Trimming left V 3 bases short and J 8 bases short, with 14 bases between. CDR3 amino acids: CASSFTGSFYEQFF. Here the CDR3 DNA reads TGTGCCAGCAGTTTCACCGGGAGTTTCTATGAGCAGTTCTTC.

This chain links TRBV5-1 with TRBJ2-1, with D tentatively TRBD1 or TRBD2 (6 bases each). This CDR3 has 14 amino acids. In germline, CDR1 is SGHRS, CDR2 YFSETQ. Trimming took off 7 bases at V and 2 bases at J, with 13 bases between the two ends. The CDR3 here is CASGGGVPYNEQFF. The DNA for the CDR3 is TGCGCCAGCGGAGGGGGAGTTCCCTACAATGAGCAGTTCTTC. The full variable domain, completed using reference TRBV5-1 and TRBJ2-1, is KAGVTQTPRYLIKTRGQQVTLSCSPISGHRSVSWYQQTPGQGLQFLFEYFSETQRNKGNFPGRFSGRQFSNSRSEMNVSTLELGDSALYLCASGGGVPYNEQFFGPGTRLTVL.

The V call is TRBV2, the J call TRBJ1-6; D is uncertain. CDR3 length equals 15 residues. In germline, CDR1 is SNHLY, CDR2 FYNNEI. V was trimmed by 2 bases and J by 10 bases, leaving 15 bases between them. The CDR3 DNA reads TGTGCCAGCAGTGAATTAGCACCACCCGCATCACCCCTCCACTTT. Its translation: CASSELAPPASPLHF.

The chain joins TRBV6-5 to TRBJ2-7; D perhaps matches TRBD2 (5 bases). With 10 bases removed from V and 6 bases from J, the gap between germline ends came to 19 bases. The CDR3 runs 13 residues. The germline V gene has CDR1 MNHEY and CDR2 SVGAGI. Here the CDR3 DNA reads TGTGCCACCTCCCGGCCAGATGGGAGCGAGCAGTACTTC. This sequence encodes CATSRPDGSEQYF.